A single sample gave rise to the 26 T cell receptor beta chains below, sequenced in a study of blood T cell repertoires in COVID-19. Profiled with immunoSEQ multiplex PCR; TCRdb holds only in-frame clones, not every one. This sample yields roughly 52,000 clones, of which about four fifths are seen a single time; 11% belongs to the top ten. The sequencing sample was made of peripheral blood. The source is a man older than 75 with COVID-19, enrolled during active disease.

The chain uses TRBV4-1 and TRBJ2-5, with a weak D call TRBD1 (5 bases). Germline CDR1 MGHRA, CDR2 YSYEKL. The CDR3 is made up of 17 amino acids. Deletions cut 0 bases from V and 5 bases from J, with 19 bases between. CDR3 residues: CASSQDFRQGGWETQYF. In DNA form, the CDR3 reads TGCGCCAGCAGCCAAGATTTTCGGCAGGGCGGTTGGGAGACCCAGTACTTC.

CDR3 loop: CASSSGTSGLQETQYF. The DNA for the CDR3 is TGCGCCAGCAGCTCCGGGACTAGCGGTCTTCAAGAGACCCAGTACTTC. This rearrangement joins TRBV5-1 to TRBJ2-5; 11 nucleotides align to TRBD2. V gave up 3 bases and J gave up 2 bases; unmatched junction bases: 6. In germline, CDR1 is SGHRS, CDR2 YFSETQ. The CDR3 runs 16 residues. Full variable domain (rest looked up from reference TRBV5-1 and TRBJ2-5): KAGVTQTPRYLIKTRGQQVTLSCSPISGHRSVSWYQQTPGQGLQFLFEYFSETQRNKGNFPGRFSGRQFSNSRSEMNVSTLELGDSALYLCASSSGTSGLQETQYFGPGTRLLVL.

The genes are TRBV27 and TRBJ2-7; 8 bases fit TRBD2. The germline CDR1 and CDR2 sequences are MNHEY and SMNVEV (reference sequence). V lost 7 bases and J lost 5; bases outside the gene matches: 13. The CDR3 has 15 residues. The DNA of the CDR3 is TGTGCCAGCACCACTCGGGAGGGGTTCGGGGACGAGCAGTACTTC. It codes for CASTTREGFGDEQYF.

The J gene is TRBJ1-3, the V gene TRBV18; D gene ambiguous. This CDR3 comprises 16 residues. Germline CDR1 and CDR2: KGHSH and LQKENI. The V end was cut by 3 bases, the J end by 7 bases, with 19 bases between. CDR3 residues: CASSPPTGSLGNTIYF. As DNA, the CDR3 is TGTGCCAGCTCACCTCCGACGGGATCGCTCGGGAACACCATATATTTT.

The chain combines TRBV19 with TRBJ1-6; D is uncertain. The CDR3 extends over 14 amino acids. Germline V gene sequence: CDR1 LNHDA, CDR2 SQIVND (reference sequence). The V gene lost 3 bases and the J gene lost 8 bases, with 11 bases spanning the gap. The CDR3 reads CASSILDPDSPLHF. CDR3 DNA sequence: TGTGCCAGTAGTATCCTTGATCCAGATTCACCCCTCCACTTT.

This chain joins TRBV30 and TRBJ2-3; 9 bases are a match to TRBD2. This CDR3 region has 15 residues. With V trimmed by 4 bases and J by 4 bases, 9 bases remained unmatched. Germline V lookup: CDR1 GTSNPN, CDR2 SVGIG (reference sequence). The DNA for the CDR3 is TGTGCCTGGACCCTGGGGCGGGGGGGCGCAGATACGCAGTATTTT. The encoded protein is CAWTLGRGGADTQYF.

This chain connects TRBV24-1 to TRBJ2-5, with D perhaps TRBD1 (6 bases). The CDR3 is 16 amino acids. From germline, CDR1 is KGHDR and CDR2 SFDVKD. Trimming removed 2 bases from V and 0 bases from J, with 12 bases in between. This chain's CDR3 is CATSDYSGADQETQYF. The CDR3 nucleotides are TGTGCCACCAGTGATTATTCAGGGGCTGACCAAGAGACCCAGTACTTC.

The chain is built from TRBV6-4 and TRBJ2-3; D is possibly TRBD2 (7 bases). Germline CDR1 is MRHNA and CDR2 is SNTAGT. With 5 bases removed from V and 1 base from J, the gap between germline ends came to 13 bases. The CDR3 has 15 amino acids. The CDR3 protein is CASSRGAGGTDTQYF. CDR3 DNA sequence: TGTGCCAGCAGTCGGGGGGCCGGGGGCACAGATACGCAGTATTTT.

V usage is TRBV29-1 and J usage is TRBJ2-3; D may be TRBD2 (5 bases). The ends were cut back, 4 bases at V and 6 bases at J, with 17 bases in the middle. The CDR3 consists of 14 residues. Per the germline V gene, CDR1 is SQVTM and CDR2 is ANQGSEA. CDR3 DNA: TGCAGCGTTGGGAGGAGTGAAGGGTCGGATACGCAGTATTTT. It yields the protein CSVGRSEGSDTQYF.

The chain recombines TRBV19 with TRBJ2-1; TRBD2 might be the D (5 bases). The germline V gene encodes CDR1 LNHDA and CDR2 SQIVND (reference sequence). This CDR3 contains 17 residues. V shed 1 base and J shed 6 bases, with 19 bases lying between them. The CDR3 protein is CASSIGTSFRRGNEQFF. CDR3 bases: TGTGCCAGTAGTATAGGTACCTCGTTCCGCCGGGGCAATGAGCAGTTCTTC.

The chain uses TRBV28 and TRBJ1-2; D gene uncertain. The germline V and J ends were trimmed by 3 bases and 5 bases, with 7 bases remaining between them. Germline-derived CDR1 and CDR2 are MDHEN and SYDVKM. There are 12 residues in the CDR3. CDR3 protein: CASSLQTYGYTF. The CDR3 region has the DNA TGTGCCAGCAGTTTGCAAACTTATGGCTACACCTTC.

V is TRBV28 and J is TRBJ1-1; TRBD1 is a possible D gene (5 bases). Germline lookup yields CDR1 MDHEN and CDR2 SYDVKM. The CDR3 is made up of 16 amino acids. Trimming shortened V by 3 bases and J by 0 bases, and 14 bases separated the two germline ends. The CDR3 coding sequence is TGTGCCAGCAGTTTGACAGAGACCTCATTGAACACTGAAGCTTTCTTT. This translates into CASSLTETSLNTEAFF. Based on the CDR3 plus reference TRBV28 and TRBJ1-1, the full variable domain is DVKVTQSSRYLVKRTGEKVFLECVQDMDHENMFWYRQDPGLGLRLIYFSYDVKMKEKGDIPEGYSVSREKKERFSLILESASTNQTSMYLCASSLTETSLNTEAFFGQGTRLTVV.

The chain joins TRBV30 to TRBJ2-3; maybe TRBD1 (5 bases). CDR1 and CDR2 (germline): GTSNPN, SVGIG (reference sequence). The V and J ends lost 0 bases and 4 bases respectively, with 14 bases between them. The CDR3 runs to 15 residues. The CDR3 protein is CAWSVHRGQADTQYF. CDR3 bases: TGTGCCTGGAGTGTACATAGGGGCCAGGCAGATACGCAGTATTTT.

CDR3 DNA: TGTGCCATAAAGACAGGTCATAATGAAAAACTGTTTTTT. As protein: CAIKTGHNEKLFF. The rearrangement joins TRBV6-5 to TRBJ1-4; D is perhaps TRBD1 (6 bases). V lost 10 bases and J lost 4, with 13 bases in between. This CDR3 comprises 13 residues. Per the germline V gene, CDR1 is MNHEY and CDR2 is SVGAGI.

CDR3 in DNA: TGCGCCAGCGTGGATTGTGGAGTTAATAGCAATCAGCCCCAGCATTTT. Protein: CASVDCGVNSNQPQHF. The chain combines TRBV5-1 with TRBJ1-5; D not certain. Germline assignment: CDR1 SGHRS and CDR2 YFSETQ. This CDR3 region has 16 residues. Trimming removed 7 bases at V and 0 bases at J, with 17 bases between.

The chain couples TRBV6-5 to TRBJ1-1; no clear D gene. Germline-derived CDR1 and CDR2 are MNHEY and SVGAGI. The CDR3 has 15 amino acids. Between the trimmed V and J ends, which lost 7 bases and 1 base, there was a span of 16 bases. CDR3 bases: TGTGCCAGCACTCGACTCCCCGACCGGAACACTGAAGCTTTCTTT. Translation: CASTRLPDRNTEAFF.

The chain is built from TRBV4-3 and TRBJ2-2; D remains unclear. The V gene lost 0 bases and the J gene lost 5 bases, with 7 bases spanning the gap. Looked up from germline, CDR1 is LGHNA and CDR2 is YSLEER. The CDR3 extends over 14 amino acids. CDR3 sequence: CASSQDGWTGELFF. CDR3 nucleotides: TGCGCCAGCAGCCAAGACGGGTGGACCGGGGAGCTGTTTTTT.

This chain connects TRBV7-9 to TRBJ2-1; D may be TRBD1 (8 bases). The CDR3 has 12 residues. Germline CDR1 is SEHNR and CDR2 is FQNEAQ (reference sequence). V dropped 8 bases and J dropped 7 bases, with 12 bases sitting between them. CDR3 in amino acids: CASDRGGNEQFF. In DNA, the CDR3 is TGTGCCAGCGACAGGGGAGGGAATGAGCAGTTCTTC.

The chain joins TRBV19 to TRBJ2-5; 10 positions match TRBD2. In germline, CDR1 is LNHDA, CDR2 SQIVND (reference sequence). V lost 3 bases to trimming and J lost 5 bases; unmatched junction nucleotides: 24. This CDR3 has 21 amino acids. In DNA form, the CDR3 reads TGTGCCAGTAGTATCGAGACTGGACAGACTTTAGCGGGAGGACGCCGGGAGACCCAGTACTTC. The encoded protein is CASSIETGQTLAGGRRETQYF. The full variable domain, with the rest looked up from reference TRBV19 and TRBJ2-5, is DGGITQSPKYLFRKEGQNVTLSCEQNLNHDAMYWYRQDPGQGLRLIYYSQIVNDFQKGDIAEGYSVSREKKESFPLTVTSAQKNPTAFYLCASSIETGQTLAGGRRETQYFGPGTRLLVL.

The chain recombines TRBV19 with TRBJ1-5; 12 bases agree with TRBD1. With V trimmed by 0 bases and J by 1 base, 1 base remained unmatched. In germline, CDR1 is LNHDA, CDR2 SQIVND (reference sequence). The length of the CDR3 is 17 residues. The CDR3 loop reads CASSIDGTGGSNQPQHF. The CDR3 DNA is TGTGCCAGTAGTATAGACGGGACAGGGGGCAGCAATCAGCCCCAGCATTTT.

J is TRBJ1-5 and V is TRBV19; D is possibly TRBD1 (5 bases). V lost 7 bases and J 0 bases, leaving 13 bases between the germline ends. This CDR3 region has 15 residues. Germline V gene sequence: CDR1 LNHDA, CDR2 SQIVND (reference sequence). The CDR3 DNA sequence: TGTGCCAGTAATAGACAGACCACTAGCAATCAGCCCCAGCATTTT. As protein: CASNRQTTSNQPQHF.

This clone was observed a few times. The rearrangement links TRBV19 to TRBJ1-2; D is possibly TRBD1 (6 bases). The CDR3 is 14 residues long. Trimming left V 5 bases short and J 8 bases short, with 18 bases between. The germline V gene encodes CDR1 LNHDA and CDR2 SQIVND (reference sequence). CDR3 sequence: CASSVTGPTRGYTF. The CDR3 region has the DNA TGTGCCAGTAGTGTTACAGGGCCTACTCGGGGCTACACCTTC.

This rearrangement joins TRBV15 to TRBJ1-1; D gene unclear. Germline V lookup: CDR1 LNHNV, CDR2 YYDKDF (reference sequence). Trimming took off 0 bases at V and 1 base at J, with 6 bases between the two ends. The CDR3 is 14 amino acids. CDR3 in DNA: TGTGCCACCAGCAGAGATAACGGGAACACTGAAGCTTTCTTT. Its translation: CATSRDNGNTEAFF.

This clone was detected a few times. V and J are TRBV14 and TRBJ1-1; 8 nucleotides line up with TRBD1. Germline CDR1 reads SGHDN; CDR2 reads FVKESK. The V segment lost 5 bases and the J segment 5 bases; nucleotides outside the gene matches: 13. The CDR3 has 16 amino acids. In DNA form, the CDR3 reads TGTGCCAGCAGCGAACAGGGGGGCTATTCGTGGACTGAAGCTTTCTTT. Translating gives CASSEQGGYSWTEAFF.

The chain combines TRBV12-3 or TRBV12-4 with TRBJ1-2, with a weak D call TRBD1 (5 bases). Trimming took off 7 bases at V and 1 base at J, with 10 bases between the two ends. CDR3 length equals 13 residues. This CDR3 is CASNPGGNYGYTF. CDR3 in DNA: TGTGCCAGCAACCCGGGGGGTAACTATGGCTACACCTTC.

The chain carries TRBV6-6 and TRBJ2-1, with a possible D match to TRBD2 (6 bases). The V end was cut by 2 bases, the J end by 10 bases, with 15 bases between. This CDR3 comprises 14 residues. CDR1 and CDR2 from the germline V gene are MNHNY and SVGAGI (reference sequence). The CDR3 region has the DNA TGTGCCAGCAGTTACCCGGGCCGAGGAGGGGAGCAGTTCTTC. Encoded protein: CASSYPGRGGEQFF.